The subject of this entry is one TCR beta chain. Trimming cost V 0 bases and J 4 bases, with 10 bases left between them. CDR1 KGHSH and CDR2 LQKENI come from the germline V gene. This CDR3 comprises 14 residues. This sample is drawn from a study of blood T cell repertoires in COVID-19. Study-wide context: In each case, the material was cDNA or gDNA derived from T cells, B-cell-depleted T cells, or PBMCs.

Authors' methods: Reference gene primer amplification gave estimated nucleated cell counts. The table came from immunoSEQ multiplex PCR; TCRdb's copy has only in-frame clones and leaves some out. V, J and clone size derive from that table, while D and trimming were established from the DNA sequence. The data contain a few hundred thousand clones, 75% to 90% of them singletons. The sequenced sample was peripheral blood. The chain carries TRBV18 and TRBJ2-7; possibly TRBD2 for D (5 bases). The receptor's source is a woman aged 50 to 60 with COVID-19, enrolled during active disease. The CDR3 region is CASSPPSSGYEQYF. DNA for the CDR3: TGTGCCAGCTCACCACCGTCCAGCGGATACGAGCAGTACTTC.